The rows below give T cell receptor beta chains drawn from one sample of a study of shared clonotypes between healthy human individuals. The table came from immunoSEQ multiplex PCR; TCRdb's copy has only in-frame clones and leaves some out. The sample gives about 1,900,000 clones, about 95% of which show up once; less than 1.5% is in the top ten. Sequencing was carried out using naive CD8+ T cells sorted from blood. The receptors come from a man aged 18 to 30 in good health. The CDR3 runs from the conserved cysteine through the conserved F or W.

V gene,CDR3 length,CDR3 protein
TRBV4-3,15,CASSQERGPSYEQYF
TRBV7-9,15,CASSLEREGKNIQYF
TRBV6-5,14,CASTIGGPTDTQYF
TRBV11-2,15,CASSSLVLNTGELFF
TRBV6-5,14,CASSYRTGVSGYTF
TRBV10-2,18,CASSEAASGGPGTGELFF
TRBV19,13,CASSSDRGDTQYF
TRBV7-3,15,CASSLTSGGLNEQFF
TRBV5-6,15,CASSPTPGVTYEQYF
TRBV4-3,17,CASSQVVAREGLGEQYF
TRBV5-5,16,CASSLAASGLQETQYF
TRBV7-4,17,CVSRQVRTGDYNSPLHF
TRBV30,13,CAWSVYSTDTQYF
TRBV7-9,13,CASSSSGVTEAFF
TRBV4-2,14,CASSQTGENYGYTF
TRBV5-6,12,CAPSDGPDTQYF
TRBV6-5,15,CASSYWRDPTREQFF